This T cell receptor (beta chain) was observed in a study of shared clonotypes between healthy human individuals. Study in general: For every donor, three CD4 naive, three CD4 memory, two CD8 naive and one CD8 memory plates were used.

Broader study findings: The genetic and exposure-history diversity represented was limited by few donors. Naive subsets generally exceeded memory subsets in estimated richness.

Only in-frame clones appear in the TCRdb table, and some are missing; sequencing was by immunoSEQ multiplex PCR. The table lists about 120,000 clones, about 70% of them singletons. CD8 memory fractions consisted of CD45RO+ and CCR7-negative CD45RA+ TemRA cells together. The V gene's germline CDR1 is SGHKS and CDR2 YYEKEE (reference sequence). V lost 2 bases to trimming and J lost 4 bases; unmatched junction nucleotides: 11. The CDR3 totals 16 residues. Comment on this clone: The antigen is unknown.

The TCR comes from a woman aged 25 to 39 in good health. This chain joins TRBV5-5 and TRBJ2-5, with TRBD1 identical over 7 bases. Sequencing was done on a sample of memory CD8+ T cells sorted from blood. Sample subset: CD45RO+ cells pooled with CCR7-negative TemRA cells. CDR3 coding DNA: TGTGCCAGCAGCTTATCCGGGACAGCGGTTGGAGAGACCCAGTACTTC. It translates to CASSLSGTAVGETQYF.